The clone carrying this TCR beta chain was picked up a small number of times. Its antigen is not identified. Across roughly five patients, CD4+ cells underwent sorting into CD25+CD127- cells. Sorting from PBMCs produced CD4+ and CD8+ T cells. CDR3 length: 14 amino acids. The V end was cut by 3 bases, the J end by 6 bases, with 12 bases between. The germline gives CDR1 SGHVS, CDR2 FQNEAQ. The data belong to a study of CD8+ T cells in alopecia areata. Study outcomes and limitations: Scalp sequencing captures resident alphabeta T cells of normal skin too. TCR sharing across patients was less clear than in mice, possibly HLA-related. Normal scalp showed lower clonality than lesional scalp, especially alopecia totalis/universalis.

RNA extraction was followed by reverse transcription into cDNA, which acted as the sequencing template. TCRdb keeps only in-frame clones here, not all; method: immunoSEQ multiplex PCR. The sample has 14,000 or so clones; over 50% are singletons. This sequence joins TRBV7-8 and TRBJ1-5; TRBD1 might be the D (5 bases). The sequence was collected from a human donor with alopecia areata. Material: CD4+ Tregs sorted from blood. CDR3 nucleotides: TGTGCCAGCAGCTTTGGGGGATTGGGTCAGCCCCAGCATTTT. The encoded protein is CASSFGGLGQPQHF.